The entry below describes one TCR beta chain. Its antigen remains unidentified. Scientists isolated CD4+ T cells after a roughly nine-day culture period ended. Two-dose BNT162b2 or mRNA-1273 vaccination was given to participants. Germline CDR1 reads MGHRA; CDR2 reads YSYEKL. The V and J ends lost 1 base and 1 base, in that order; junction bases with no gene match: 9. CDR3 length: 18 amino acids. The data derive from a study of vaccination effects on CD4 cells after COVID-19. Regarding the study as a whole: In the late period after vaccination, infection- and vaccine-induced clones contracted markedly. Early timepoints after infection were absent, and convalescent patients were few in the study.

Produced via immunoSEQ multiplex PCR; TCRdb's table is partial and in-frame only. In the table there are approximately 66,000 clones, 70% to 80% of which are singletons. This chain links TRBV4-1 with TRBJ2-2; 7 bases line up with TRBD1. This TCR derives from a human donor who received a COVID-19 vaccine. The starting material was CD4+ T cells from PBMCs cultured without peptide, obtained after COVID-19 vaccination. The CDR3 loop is CASSQVQGQRLNTGELFF. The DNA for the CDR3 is TGCGCCAGCAGCCAAGTCCAGGGACAGAGATTGAACACCGGGGAGCTGTTTTTT.